This T cell receptor (beta chain) was identified during a study of Graves' ophthalmopathy and Graves' hyperthyroidism. Overall study results and limits: Most thyroid clonotypes expanded beyond 0.001 frequency were also found in blood. For predicting ophthalmopathy progression, the model had about 64% sensitivity and approximately 77% specificity.

This clonotype was detected a few times. The antigen is not known. Where ophthalmopathy was present, donors had moderate-to-severe activity, CAS ≥3, NOSPECS ≥4 and duration under 3 months. Reliance was placed on clinical symptoms, serum thyroxine, TRAb, thyroid ultrasound and orbital computed tomography for diagnosis. Scientists amplified the TCR beta CDR3 regions from RNA transcripts. HTBI primers primed a first-round RT-PCR, and a second-round multiplex PCR followed. A single record per CDR3 protein comes from TCRdb applying MiXCR to the multiplex PCR reads. Among roughly 480,000 distinct CDR3 sequences listed, 14% were seen once. Sequencing was performed on blood. This TCR derives from a woman aged 25-40 years with Graves' ophthalmopathy.

In DNA, the CDR3 is TGTGCCTGGAGGACCCGACAGGGGGTCGCCGGGGAGCTGTTTTTT. Translation: CAWRTRQGVAGELFF. The V gene is TRBV30, the J gene TRBJ2-2, with 9 bases identical to TRBD1. Trimming removed 3 bases from V and 6 bases from J; junction bases left unmatched: 8. Germline assignment: CDR1 GTSNPN and CDR2 SVGIG (reference sequence). This CDR3 has 15 residues.